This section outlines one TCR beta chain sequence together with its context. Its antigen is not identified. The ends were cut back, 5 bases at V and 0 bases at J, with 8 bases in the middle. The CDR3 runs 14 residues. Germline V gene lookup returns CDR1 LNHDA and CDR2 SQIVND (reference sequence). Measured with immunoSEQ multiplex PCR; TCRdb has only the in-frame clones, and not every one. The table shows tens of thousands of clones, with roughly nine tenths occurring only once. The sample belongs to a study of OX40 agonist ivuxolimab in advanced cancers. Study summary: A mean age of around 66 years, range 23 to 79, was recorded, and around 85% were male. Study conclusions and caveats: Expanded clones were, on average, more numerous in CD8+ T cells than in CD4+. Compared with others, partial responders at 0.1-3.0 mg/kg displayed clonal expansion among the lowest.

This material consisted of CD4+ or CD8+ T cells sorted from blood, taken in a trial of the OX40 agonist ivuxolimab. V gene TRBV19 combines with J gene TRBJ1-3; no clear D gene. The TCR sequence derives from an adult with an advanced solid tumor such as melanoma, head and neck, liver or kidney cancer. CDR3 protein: CASSGHNSGNTIYF. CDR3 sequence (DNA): TGTGCCAGTAGTGGGCACAACTCTGGAAACACCATATATTTT.